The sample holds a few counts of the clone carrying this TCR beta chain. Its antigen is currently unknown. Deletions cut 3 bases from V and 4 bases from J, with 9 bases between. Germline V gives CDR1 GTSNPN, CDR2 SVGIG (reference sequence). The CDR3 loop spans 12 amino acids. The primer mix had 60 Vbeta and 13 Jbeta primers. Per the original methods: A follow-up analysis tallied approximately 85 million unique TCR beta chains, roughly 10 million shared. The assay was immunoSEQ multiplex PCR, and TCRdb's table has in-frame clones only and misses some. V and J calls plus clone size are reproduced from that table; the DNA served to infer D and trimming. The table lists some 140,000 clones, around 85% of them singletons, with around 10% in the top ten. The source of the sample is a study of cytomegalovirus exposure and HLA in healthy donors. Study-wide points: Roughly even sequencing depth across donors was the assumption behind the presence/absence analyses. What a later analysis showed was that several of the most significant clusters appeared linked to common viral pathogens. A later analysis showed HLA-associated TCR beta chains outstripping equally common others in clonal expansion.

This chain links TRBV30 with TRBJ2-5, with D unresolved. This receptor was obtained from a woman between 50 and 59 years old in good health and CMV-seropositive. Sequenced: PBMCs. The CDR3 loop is CAWSASAETQYF. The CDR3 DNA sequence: TGTGCCTGGAGCGCCAGCGCAGAGACCCAGTACTTC.